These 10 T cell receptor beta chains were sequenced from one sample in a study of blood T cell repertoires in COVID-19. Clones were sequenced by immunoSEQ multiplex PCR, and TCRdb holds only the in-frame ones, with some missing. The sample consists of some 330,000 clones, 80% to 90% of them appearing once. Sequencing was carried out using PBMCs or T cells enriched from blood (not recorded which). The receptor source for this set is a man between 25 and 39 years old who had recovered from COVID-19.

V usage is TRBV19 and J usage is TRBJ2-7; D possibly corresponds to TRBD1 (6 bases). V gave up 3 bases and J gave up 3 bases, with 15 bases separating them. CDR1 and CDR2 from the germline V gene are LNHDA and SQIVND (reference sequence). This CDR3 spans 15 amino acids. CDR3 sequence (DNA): TGTGCCAGTAGTATTCGTCCGACAGGATTCTACGAGCAGTACTTC. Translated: CASSIRPTGFYEQYF.

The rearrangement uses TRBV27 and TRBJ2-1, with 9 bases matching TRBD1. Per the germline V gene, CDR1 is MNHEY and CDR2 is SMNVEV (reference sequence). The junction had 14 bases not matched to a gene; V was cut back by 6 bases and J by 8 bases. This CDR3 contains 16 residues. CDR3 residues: CASSFTGTGLADEQFF. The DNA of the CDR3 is TGTGCCAGCAGCTTCACCGGGACAGGGCTTGCGGATGAGCAGTTCTTC.

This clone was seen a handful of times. CDR3 region: CASSPSLGQGALGYTF. The DNA for the CDR3 is TGTGCCAGCAGCCCGAGCCTCGGACAGGGGGCGCTTGGCTACACCTTC. The chain uses TRBV3-1 (or the pseudogene TRBV3-2) and TRBJ1-2; 11 bases match TRBD1. V gave up 4 bases and J gave up 7 bases; unmatched junction bases: 11. Germline V CDR1 and CDR2: LGHDT, YNNKEL (reference sequence). CDR3 length: 16 amino acids.

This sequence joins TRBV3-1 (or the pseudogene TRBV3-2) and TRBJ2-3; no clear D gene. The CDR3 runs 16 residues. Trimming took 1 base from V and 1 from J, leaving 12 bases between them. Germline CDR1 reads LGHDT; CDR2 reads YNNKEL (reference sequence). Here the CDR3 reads CASSQVINSRTDTQYF. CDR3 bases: TGTGCCAGCAGCCAAGTCATCAATAGCCGCACAGATACGCAGTATTTT.

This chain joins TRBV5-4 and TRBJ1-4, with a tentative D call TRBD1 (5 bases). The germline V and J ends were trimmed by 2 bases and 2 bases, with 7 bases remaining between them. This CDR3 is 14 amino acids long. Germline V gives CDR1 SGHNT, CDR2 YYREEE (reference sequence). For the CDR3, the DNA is TGTGCCAGCAGCTTCTCAGGGACTAATGAAAAACTGTTTTTT. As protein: CASSFSGTNEKLFF.

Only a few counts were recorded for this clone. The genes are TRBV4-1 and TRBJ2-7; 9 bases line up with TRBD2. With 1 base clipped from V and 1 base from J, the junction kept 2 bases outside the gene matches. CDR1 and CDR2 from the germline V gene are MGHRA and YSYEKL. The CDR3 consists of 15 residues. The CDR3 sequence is CASSQASGGSYEQYF. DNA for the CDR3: TGCGCCAGCAGCCAAGCAAGCGGGGGGTCCTACGAGCAGTACTTC.

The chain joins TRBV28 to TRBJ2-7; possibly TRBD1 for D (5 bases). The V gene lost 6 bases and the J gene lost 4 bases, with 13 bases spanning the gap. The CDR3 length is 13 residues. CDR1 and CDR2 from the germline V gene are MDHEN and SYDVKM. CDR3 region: CASRFSGLYEQYF. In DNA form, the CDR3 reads TGTGCCAGCAGATTCTCAGGGTTATACGAGCAGTACTTC.

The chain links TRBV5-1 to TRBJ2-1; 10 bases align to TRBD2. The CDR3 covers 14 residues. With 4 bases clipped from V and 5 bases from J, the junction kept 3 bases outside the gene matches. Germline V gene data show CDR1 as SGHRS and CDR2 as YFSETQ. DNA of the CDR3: TGCGCCAGCAGCCTAGCGGGGGATCACAATGAGCAGTTCTTC. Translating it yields CASSLAGDHNEQFF.

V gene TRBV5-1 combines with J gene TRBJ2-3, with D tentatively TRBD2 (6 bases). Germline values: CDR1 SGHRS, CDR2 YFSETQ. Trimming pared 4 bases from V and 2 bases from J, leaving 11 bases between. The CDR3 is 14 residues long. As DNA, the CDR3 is TGCGCCAGCAGCCAGACTAGTTTCACAGATACGCAGTATTTT. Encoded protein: CASSQTSFTDTQYF. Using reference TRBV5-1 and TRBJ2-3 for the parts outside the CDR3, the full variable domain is KAGVTQTPRYLIKTRGQQVTLSCSPISGHRSVSWYQQTPGQGLQFLFEYFSETQRNKGNFPGRFSGRQFSNSRSEMNVSTLELGDSALYLCASSQTSFTDTQYFGPGTRLTVL.

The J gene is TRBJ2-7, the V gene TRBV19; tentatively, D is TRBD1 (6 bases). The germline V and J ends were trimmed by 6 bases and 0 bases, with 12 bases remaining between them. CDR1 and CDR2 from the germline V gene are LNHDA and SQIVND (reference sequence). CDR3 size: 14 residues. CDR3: CASRRDKSSYEQYF. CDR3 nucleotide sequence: TGTGCCAGTAGACGGGACAAGAGCTCCTACGAGCAGTACTTC.